This entry lists 8 T cell receptor beta chains sequenced from one sample in a study of blood T cells in healthy people across ages. Sample-barcoded 5' priming and a J-beta primer mix drove a second PCR of 7 to 11 cycles. TCRdb re-called the 5' RACE reads with MiXCR, one entry per CDR3 protein. The sample has 1.5 million to 2 million distinct CDR3 sequences, about 35% seen once. Sequencing used blood. Source of these receptors: a woman in her twenties or thirties in good health.

This clonotype was seen a handful of times. V and J are TRBV12-3 or TRBV12-4 and TRBJ1-2, with no clear D. The CDR3 totals 13 residues. V lost 1 base, J lost 3 bases, and 6 bases lay in between. The CDR3 region has the DNA TGTGCCAGCAGTTTAGTAGCAGACTATGGCTACACCTTC. Its translation: CASSLVADYGYTF.

This clonotype was counted only a few times. The rearrangement links TRBV4-2 to TRBJ1-4; TRBD1 aligns across 8 bases. Germline CDR1 and CDR2: LGHNA and YNFKEQ. Losses at the gene ends were 0 bases for V and 7 bases for J; bases not matched to a gene: 7. This CDR3 is built from 16 residues. CDR3 nucleotide sequence: TGTGCCAGCAGCCAAGATACCGGGACAGGAGGTGAAAAACTGTTTTTT. Encoded protein: CASSQDTGTGGEKLFF.

This clonotype was seen many times. J is TRBJ1-2 and V is TRBV20-1; the D is unclear. V was clipped by 0 bases and J by 4 bases, with 12 bases between them. CDR3 length equals 14 residues. Germline values: CDR1 DFQATT, CDR2 SNEGSKA (reference sequence). CDR3 residues: CSARETAAAYGYTF. The CDR3 nucleotides are TGCAGTGCTAGAGAAACAGCGGCGGCCTATGGCTACACCTTC.

This clonotype appeared a few times. The V gene is TRBV28, the J gene TRBJ2-1; 9 bases line up with TRBD2. CDR1 is MDHEN, CDR2 SYDVKM, per germline. V was pared by 8 bases and J by 11 bases, with 4 bases of the junction left unmatched. The CDR3 consists of 11 residues. The DNA for the CDR3 is TGTGCCAGCCGGACTAGCGCTCAGCAGTTCTTC. Translating gives CASRTSAQQFF.

This chain uses TRBV20-1 with TRBJ2-1; 8 nucleotides match TRBD2. Germline V lookup: CDR1 DFQATT, CDR2 SNEGSKA (reference sequence). J lost 4 bases, V lost 5 bases, and 7 bases had no gene match. CDR3 length: 14 amino acids. The CDR3 loop reads CSASAGASYNEQFF. CDR3 in DNA: TGCAGTGCTTCAGCGGGAGCCTCGTACAATGAGCAGTTCTTC.

The chain carries TRBV5-5 and TRBJ2-1; TRBD2 matches at 8 bases. The CDR3 sequence is 16 residues long. The V segment lost 3 bases and the J segment 2 bases; nucleotides outside the gene matches: 7. The V gene's germline CDR1 is SGHKS and CDR2 YYEKEE (reference sequence). The CDR3 sequence is CASSWSGSGTYNEQFF. The CDR3 nucleotides are TGTGCCAGCAGCTGGAGCGGGAGCGGGACCTACAATGAGCAGTTCTTC.

J is TRBJ2-1 and V is TRBV5-6, with TRBD1 matching over 9 bases. CDR1 SGHDT and CDR2 YYEEEE come from the germline V gene. The CDR3 length is 17 residues. Trimming took 0 bases from V and 9 from J; bases not matched to a gene: 13. In nucleotides, the CDR3 is TGTGCCAGCAGCTTGGCCTTGGACAGGGGAATATTAGGTGAGCAGTTCTTC. Its translation is CASSLALDRGILGEQFF.

The chain recombines TRBV5-1 with TRBJ2-7, with TRBD1 as a possible D gene (6 bases). The CDR3 is 13 residues long. Germline lookup yields CDR1 SGHRS and CDR2 YFSETQ. V lost 6 bases and J 1 base, leaving 11 bases between the germline ends. The CDR3: CASTPDSSYEQYF. For the CDR3, the DNA is TGCGCCAGCACTCCGGACAGTTCCTACGAGCAGTACTTC. The variable domain in full, with the rest retrieved from reference TRBV5-1 and TRBJ2-7, is KAGVTQTPRYLIKTRGQQVTLSCSPISGHRSVSWYQQTPGQGLQFLFEYFSETQRNKGNFPGRFSGRQFSNSRSEMNVSTLELGDSALYLCASTPDSSYEQYFGPGTRLTVT.